The subject of this entry is one T cell receptor beta chain. The antigen is undetermined. CDR1 is LGHNA and CDR2 is YSLEER in the germline V gene. The CDR3 length is 17 residues. With UMI labels, 5' RACE was used to prepare the TRB cDNA libraries. With the 5' RACE reads reprocessed, TCRdb shows one record per CDR3 protein and no DNA. The repertoire table contains some 22,000 distinct CDR3 sequences. This record belongs to a study of CXCR3-negative and CXCR3-positive naive CD8 T cells. Across the whole study: Across all libraries, TRB reads numbered about 135 million, with about 1.5 +/- 0.3 million in each library. Overall study results and limits: Memory CD8+ T cell repertoires were far less diverse than both naive subsets. Fresh PBMCs served for most assays, and CXCR3 expression fell partially after cryopreservation.

The J gene is TRBJ2-3, the V gene TRBV4-3; no DNA is available, so the TRBD2 call from TCRdb remains unchecked. The source is a human donor in good health. Some clones in this sample may be carry-over from other donors' samples. Sequenced material: memory CD8+ T cells from blood. CDR3 sequence: CASSQDLQRGGLDTQYF.